Described below is a single T cell receptor beta chain sequence and its context. Its antigen is unknown. One base away there is no much larger clone; base qualities are not given. This sample is drawn from a study of blood T cell repertoires in COVID-19 (TCRdb year 2020). With respect to the entire study: Collaborator samples came from the United States, Italy and Spain and covered acute and convalescent phases of COVID-19. The prospective study material was composed of cDNA or gDNA derived from T cells, B-cell-depleted T cells, or PBMCs. Subjects who had been exposed to COVID-19, were actively infected with it, or had recovered from it provided the deeply sampled blood TCRbeta repertoires that made up the dataset. The repertoires were released in a freely available public database intended as a resource for research on the immune response to SARS-CoV-2. Samples were obtained from the ongoing ImmuneRACE study (first 160 participants) and from about 1,300 subjects provided by 6 global collaborators. Nearly every sample came with metadata listing a de-identified subject ID, COVID-19 status, age in years and sex. Where available, HLA class I and class II types were obtained from metadata supplied by the sample provider rather than from assay-based typing. Results and caveats for the whole study, not just this receptor: The amount of clinical and demographic metadata varied by source and participant and was provided uncurated.

The immunoSEQ Assay, a bias-controlled multiplex PCR, was used to amplify TCRbeta CDR3 regions from genomic DNA. In the original analysis: Nucleated cell counts per sample were estimated from amplification of reference gene primers within the assay. To quantify the absolute abundance of each unique TCRbeta CDR3 rearrangement, sequence reads were collapsed and filtered. Productive Simpson clonality was computed per sample as the square root of Simpson's diversity index over productive rearrangements. TCRdb's version of the immuneACCESS table is confined to in-frame rearrangements and falls short of the full clone set. An unresolved V gene accounts for under half of the shortfall where checked; the remainder is of unknown origin. V and J calls and clone size follow that table, whereas D and trimming were derived from the DNA. Present in this sample are 50,000 to 80,000 clones, roughly 85% of which were seen just once. 43% of the sample is taken by the ten largest.

One collaborating source in Seattle enrolled patients while the patients were actively infected and followed the patients over time throughout the course of disease. Whole blood was collected in K2EDTA tubes by collaborating institutions according to the institutions' own protocols. For TCRbeta analysis, collaborators shipped samples as frozen whole blood, isolated PBMCs, or DNA extracted from either of those sample types. The CDR3 starts with the cysteine, ends with the phenylalanine, and has 16 residues. CDR3 DNA only is kept here, 48 bases in frame from base 1. The germline V gene specifies KGHDR as CDR1 and SFDVKD as CDR2. Relative to germline, V is missing 3 bases and J is missing 5 bases, with 4 bases of the junction outside any gene match.

The sequenced sample was peripheral blood. This chain joins TRBV24-1 to TRBJ2-1, and 12 bases in between align with TRBD2. The origin of this receptor is a woman aged 55 to 70 with COVID-19, enrolled during active disease. The DNA reads as follows: TGTGCCACCAGTGATGGGGGACTAGCGGGCGACAATGAGCAGTTCTTC. Its amino acids are CATSDGGLAGDNEQFF.